What follows are 23 T cell receptor beta chains derived from one specimen sequenced in a study of Siglec-9 on CD8 T cells in melanoma (dated by TCRdb to between 2018 and 2021). Receptor libraries were prepared by the immunoSEQ multiplex PCR assay. TCRdb took over this immuneACCESS table, retaining in-frame rearrangements with V and J assigned. Such tables are incomplete; in checked studies, under half of the missing clones stem from an unresolved V gene, and the remainder is unexplained. This sample holds around 39,000 clones; 80% to 85% were observed only once. The ten largest clones add up to more than 1.5% of the sample. The specimen was Siglec-9- CD8+ T cells sorted from blood. What the cell subset or site label conveys for this sample: CD8 T cells lacking Siglec-9. Receptors were obtained from a human donor in good health.

In its sample, this clone was seen once. The chain is built from TRBV28 and TRBJ1-5; D is ambiguous. Germline loops: CDR1 MDHEN, CDR2 SYDVKM. The V end was cut by 6 bases, the J end by 7 bases, with 19 bases between. This CDR3 region has 15 residues. The chain's CDR3 is CASSQDGEGGQPQHF. The CDR3 nucleotides read TGTGCCAGCAGCCAGGACGGAGAAGGTGGACAGCCCCAGCATTTT. Full variable domain (rest looked up from reference TRBV28 and TRBJ1-5): DVKVTQSSRYLVKRTGEKVFLECVQDMDHENMFWYRQDPGLGLRLIYFSYDVKMKEKGDIPEGYSVSREKKERFSLILESASTNQTSMYLCASSQDGEGGQPQHFGDGTRLSIL.

The rearrangement links TRBV10-3 to TRBJ1-5; perhaps TRBD1 as D (6 bases). Trimming pared 0 bases from V and 3 bases from J, leaving 9 bases between. This CDR3 is 15 amino acids long. Germline CDR1 and CDR2: ENHRY and SYGVKD. CDR3 amino acids: CAISESGADNQPQHF. CDR3 sequence (DNA): TGTGCCATCAGTGAGTCGGGGGCAGACAATCAGCCCCAGCATTTT.

This sequence joins TRBV29-1 and TRBJ1-2; 7 bases agree with TRBD1. V trimming: 7 bases; J trimming: 6 bases; junction bases outside the gene matches: 11. CDR1 is SQVTM, CDR2 ANQGSEA, per germline. This CDR3 comprises 13 residues. CDR3 sequence reads: CSAPQEGADGYTF. The CDR3, as DNA: TGCAGCGCCCCTCAGGAGGGGGCCGATGGCTACACCTTC.

The chain couples TRBV19 to TRBJ2-7; 7 positions agree with TRBD1. Trimming removed 3 bases from V and 2 bases from J; junction bases left unmatched: 7. Germline CDR1 LNHDA, CDR2 SQIVND (reference sequence). This CDR3 contains 15 residues. The CDR3 is CASSIGLGTAYEQYF. The CDR3 coding sequence is TGTGCCAGTAGTATTGGTCTCGGGACAGCCTACGAGCAGTACTTC.

The chain carries TRBV30 and TRBJ1-5; no clear D. The CDR3 runs to 16 residues. Between the trimmed V and J ends, which lost 0 bases and 5 bases, there was a span of 17 bases. Germline lookup yields CDR1 GTSNPN and CDR2 SVGIG (reference sequence). CDR3 sequence reads: CAWSVRPFGDDQPQHF. The CDR3, as DNA: TGTGCCTGGAGTGTACGGCCGTTCGGGGATGATCAGCCCCAGCATTTT.

This chain joins TRBV6-5 and TRBJ1-2; no definite D call. Trimming left V 5 bases short and J 3 bases short, with 10 bases between. Germline V gene data show CDR1 as MNHEY and CDR2 as SVGAGI. The CDR3 length is 13 residues. CDR3 sequence: CASSSDLDYGYTF. CDR3 nucleotide sequence: TGTGCCAGCAGTAGCGACCTCGACTATGGCTACACCTTC.

This clone was seen only a few times. This chain uses TRBV7-9 with TRBJ2-7; 11 bases line up with TRBD2. V lost 3 bases and J lost 5; bases outside the gene matches: 3. Germline V gene data show CDR1 as SEHNR and CDR2 as FQNEAQ (reference sequence). CDR3 length: 14 residues. This chain's CDR3 is CASSFSGRVDEQYF. CDR3 nucleotide sequence: TGTGCCAGCAGCTTTAGCGGGAGGGTCGACGAGCAGTACTTC.

The chain carries TRBV7-9 and TRBJ2-2, with D uncertain. Germline CDR1 SEHNR, CDR2 FQNEAQ (reference sequence). V was pared by 3 bases and J by 6 bases, with 14 bases between. The CDR3 spans 15 residues. The CDR3 DNA follows: TGTGCCAGCAGCTTCTGGGCGGAGACCTCCGGGGAGCTGTTTTTT. This sequence encodes CASSFWAETSGELFF. Using reference TRBV7-9 and TRBJ2-2 for the parts outside the CDR3, the full variable domain is DTGVSQNPRHKITKRGQNVTFRCDPISEHNRLYWYRQTLGQGPEFLTYFQNEAQLEKSRLLSDRFSAERPKGSFSTLEIQRTEQGDSAMYLCASSFWAETSGELFFGEGSRLTVL.

The chain is built from TRBV14 and TRBJ2-1; D could derive from TRBD1 or TRBD2 (8 bases each). The CDR3 has 15 amino acids. Trimming stripped 4 bases from V and 6 bases from J, with 16 bases between. The germline gives CDR1 SGHDN, CDR2 FVKESK. CDR3 protein: CASSPWTGTSNEQFF. CDR3 coding DNA: TGTGCCAGCAGCCCATGGACAGGGACTAGCAATGAGCAGTTCTTC.

The CDR3 nucleotides are TGTGCCAGCAGCTTAAATCTGCTCACTGAAGCTTTCTTT. Amino acids: CASSLNLLTEAFF. This chain links TRBV7-3 with TRBJ1-1; no definite D call. With 1 base removed from V and 4 bases from J, the gap between germline ends came to 7 bases. The CDR3 has 13 residues. Germline CDR1 and CDR2: SGHTA and FQGTGA.

The gene calls are TRBV19 and TRBJ2-2; D remains unclear. This CDR3 contains 17 residues. Trimming removed 0 bases from V and 0 bases from J, with 11 bases in between. Germline V lookup: CDR1 LNHDA, CDR2 SQIVND (reference sequence). This CDR3 reads CASSIDLETPNTGELFF. In DNA form, the CDR3 reads TGTGCCAGTAGTATAGATCTCGAGACACCGAACACCGGGGAGCTGTTTTTT.

In this sample, this clone turned up once. The chain carries TRBV11-2 and TRBJ2-5; TRBD2 agrees at 7 bases. With V trimmed by 5 bases and J by 4 bases, 7 bases remained unmatched. This CDR3 has 14 amino acids. Germline values: CDR1 SGHAT, CDR2 FQNNGV. The CDR3 reads CASSLRDYIETQYF. CDR3 in DNA: TGTGCCAGCAGCCTTCGGGACTATATAGAGACCCAGTACTTC.

This chain links TRBV27 with TRBJ1-1; possible D gene TRBD1, 6 bases. Trimming took 0 bases from V and 4 from J, leaving 9 bases between them. CDR1 is MNHEY, CDR2 SMNVEV, per germline (reference sequence). The CDR3 covers 14 residues. CDR3 DNA: TGTGCCAGCAGTTTATCCAGGGGTAGCACTGAAGCTTTCTTT. Its translation: CASSLSRGSTEAFF.

The chain couples TRBV7-6 to TRBJ2-4; TRBD1 matches at 9 bases. The CDR3 has 17 residues. Germline V gene sequence: CDR1 SGHVS, CDR2 FNYEAQ. Trimming removed 5 bases from V and 8 bases from J; junction bases left unmatched: 16. In nucleotides, the CDR3 is TGTGCCAGCAGCGCTGGATCCTACAGGGGGCAAAGGGACATTCAGTACTTC. Translated, it gives CASSAGSYRGQRDIQYF.

This chain joins TRBV7-2 and TRBJ2-1; 10 nucleotides line up with TRBD2. CDR1 is SGHTA and CDR2 is FQGNSA in the germline V gene. This CDR3 has 17 amino acids. The V segment lost 7 bases and the J segment 6 bases; nucleotides outside the gene matches: 15. The CDR3 region is CASIGTSEEGIVNEQFF. CDR3 nucleotides: TGTGCCAGCATCGGGACTAGCGAGGAGGGAATTGTCAATGAGCAGTTCTTC.

The chain has TRBV5-1 and TRBJ1-2; the D gene is possibly TRBD1 (6 bases). Germline V gene sequence: CDR1 SGHRS, CDR2 YFSETQ. The CDR3 sequence is 14 residues long. The V gene lost 0 bases and the J gene lost 4 bases, with 10 bases spanning the gap. The CDR3 reads CASSLARDTYGYTF. The CDR3 region has the DNA TGCGCCAGCAGCTTGGCGCGGGACACCTATGGCTACACCTTC.

The V call is TRBV7-8, the J call TRBJ2-1; D unclear. Germline V CDR1 and CDR2: SGHVS, FQNEAQ. This CDR3 is built from 12 residues. V lost 3 bases and J lost 2, with 2 bases in between. CDR3 nucleotide sequence: TGTGCCAGCAGCTTTACCTACAATGAGCAGTTCTTC. Translating it yields CASSFTYNEQFF.

The chain links TRBV29-1 to TRBJ2-5; TRBD1 agrees at 10 bases. This CDR3 has 19 residues. The germline gives CDR1 SQVTM, CDR2 ANQGSEA. V shed 1 base, J shed 4 bases, and the junction held 18 bases outside the gene matches. CDR3 sequence (DNA): TGCAGCGTTGAAGGATCAAGACAGGGGGCAGAGAGGGAGCCAGAGACCCAGTACTTC. Amino acid sequence: CSVEGSRQGAEREPETQYF.

The V call is TRBV5-1, the J call TRBJ2-7; no definite D call. The CDR3 extends over 14 amino acids. Looked up from germline, CDR1 is SGHRS and CDR2 is YFSETQ. V was shortened by 0 bases and J by 4 bases, with 11 bases between the two germline ends. CDR3 DNA: TGCGCCAGCAGCTTGGGGGCAGATTTTTACGAGCAGTACTTC. This encodes CASSLGADFYEQYF.

The chain has TRBV9 and TRBJ2-1; either TRBD1 or TRBD2 may supply D (5 bases each). Germline V gives CDR1 SGDLS, CDR2 YYNGEE. CDR3 length equals 15 residues. The V gene lost 0 bases and the J gene lost 4 bases, with 11 bases spanning the gap. The CDR3 loop is CASSVVGDGYNEQFF. CDR3 coding DNA: TGTGCCAGCAGCGTAGTCGGGGACGGATACAATGAGCAGTTCTTC.

The J gene is TRBJ2-1, the V gene TRBV7-9; TRBD1 or TRBD2 may be the D gene (5 bases each). Trimming removed 5 bases at V and 6 bases at J, with 17 bases between. The germline V gene encodes CDR1 SEHNR and CDR2 FQNEAQ (reference sequence). This CDR3 comprises 15 residues. For the CDR3, the DNA is TGTGCCAGCAGCCCTTTTATGGGACGGGGCAATGAGCAGTTCTTC. It encodes CASSPFMGRGNEQFF.

J is TRBJ2-7 and V is TRBV28; the match to TRBD2 covers 7 bases. V trimming: 3 bases; J trimming: 2 bases; junction bases outside the gene matches: 4. The CDR3 is 14 residues long. CDR1 and CDR2 from the germline V gene are MDHEN and SYDVKM. CDR3 bases: TGTGCCAGCAGTTTTACGCTAGCGGCCTACGAGCAGTACTTC. The encoded protein is CASSFTLAAYEQYF.

This clone was seen once. The chain combines TRBV5-1 with TRBJ2-1, with 7 bases matching TRBD2. Germline assignment: CDR1 SGHRS and CDR2 YFSETQ. This CDR3 spans 14 amino acids. Trimming cost V 3 bases and J 2 bases; bases outside gene matches: 2. This CDR3 reads CASSWGTTYNEQFF. DNA of the CDR3: TGCGCCAGCAGCTGGGGGACTACCTACAATGAGCAGTTCTTC.